The 22 T cell receptor beta chains given below trace back to one sample, sequenced in a study of T-cell memory formation after mild COVID-19. TCRdb re-called the 5' RACE reads through MiXCR, storing one row per CDR3 protein. This sample yields 200,000 to 300,000 distinct CDR3 sequences, of which roughly 15% are seen a single time; 2.1% belongs to the top ten. Sequenced: PBMCs or a T cell subset sorted from them (not recorded which). The receptors were gathered from an adult woman who had mild COVID-19 (a few samples of this study predate the infection). Cell type and time point are not known.

The table lists this clonotype with a few counts. The gene calls are TRBV28 and TRBJ2-3; D remains ambiguous. The CDR3 covers 14 residues. V was shortened by 3 bases and J by 1 base, with 8 bases between the two germline ends. CDR1 and CDR2 (germline): MDHEN, SYDVKM. The DNA for the CDR3 is TGTGCCAGCAGTTTTTTTACAGGCACAGATACGCAGTATTTT. Translation gives CASSFFTGTDTQYF. The complete variable domain, with remaining parts taken from reference TRBV28 and TRBJ2-3, reads DVKVTQSSRYLVKRTGEKVFLECVQDMDHENMFWYRQDPGLGLRLIYFSYDVKMKEKGDIPEGYSVSREKKERFSLILESASTNQTSMYLCASSFFTGTDTQYFGPGTRLTVL.

V is TRBV10-3 and J is TRBJ1-2, with D tentatively TRBD1 (6 bases). The CDR3 contains 14 residues. Trimming took 6 bases from V and 1 from J, leaving 12 bases between them. Germline V CDR1 and CDR2: ENHRY, SYGVKD. CDR3 coding DNA: TGTGCCATCAGCCAAGGACAGTTTAACTATGGCTACACCTTC. The encoded protein is CAISQGQFNYGYTF.

The rearrangement uses TRBV11-3 and TRBJ2-7, with D possibly TRBD1 on 5 matching bases. Germline V gives CDR1 SGHNT, CDR2 YENEEA. The V gene lost 3 bases and the J gene lost 2 bases, with 14 bases spanning the gap. This CDR3 is 15 amino acids long. DNA of the CDR3: TGTGCCAGCAGCTTCCAGGGAACCACAACCTACGAGCAGTACTTC. Translated: CASSFQGTTTYEQYF.

This clonotype was observed a handful of times. This chain connects TRBV4-1 to TRBJ2-2; D might be TRBD1 (6 bases). From germline, CDR1 is MGHRA and CDR2 YSYEKL. CDR3 size: 17 residues. V dropped 3 bases and J dropped 1 base, with 15 bases sitting between them. The DNA for the CDR3 is TGCGCCAGCAGCCATGGCCGACGGACAGTGAACACCGGGGAGCTGTTTTTT. Protein sequence: CASSHGRRTVNTGELFF.

Comments on this clonotype: Possible read error: a much larger clone is one base away. This chain connects TRBV21-1 to TRBJ2-3. TRBV21-1 is a recognized pseudogene. This CDR3 comprises 13 residues. The CDR3, as DNA: TGTGCCAGCATACACCACATCACAGATACGCAGTATTTT. It encodes CASIHHITDTQYF.

The chain recombines TRBV10-3 with TRBJ2-7; 8 nucleotides match TRBD1. J was trimmed by 1 base and V by 3 bases; bases with no gene match: 8. CDR1 and CDR2 from the germline V gene are ENHRY and SYGVKD. The CDR3 is 16 amino acids. CDR3: CAISEPGQGMSYEQYF. CDR3 coding DNA: TGTGCCATCAGTGAACCCGGACAGGGTATGTCCTACGAGCAGTACTTC.

The chain combines TRBV7-2 with TRBJ1-2; D is uncertain. From germline, CDR1 is SGHTA and CDR2 FQGNSA. V lost 5 bases and J 0 bases, leaving 13 bases between the germline ends. The CDR3 contains 15 residues. CDR3 residues: CASSVGEATNYGYTF. Here the CDR3 DNA reads TGTGCCAGCAGCGTCGGGGAGGCAACTAACTATGGCTACACCTTC.

This clonotype was seen many times. The DNA of the CDR3 is TGTGCCAGCAGCTTAACTCCCGGACAGGGGACTAGCGGGTACTTC. This gives the protein CASSLTPGQGTSGYF. The chain combines TRBV7-2 with TRBJ2-4, with 11 bases lining up with TRBD2. This CDR3 region has 15 residues. After removal of 2 bases from V and 15 bases from J, the junction contained 12 bases not matched to a gene. Germline V gives CDR1 SGHTA, CDR2 FQGNSA.

This clonotype was seen at least ten times. The chain employs TRBV5-4 and TRBJ2-1, with TRBD2 matching 10 bases. V was pared by 4 bases and J by 4 bases, with 8 bases of the junction left unmatched. There are 16 residues in the CDR3. Germline V gives CDR1 SGHNT, CDR2 YYREEE (reference sequence). CDR3 sequence: CASSTRTSGSYNEQFF. DNA for the CDR3: TGTGCCAGCAGCACCCGGACTAGCGGTTCGTACAATGAGCAGTTCTTC.

The rearrangement links TRBV5-1 to TRBJ1-1; 9 bases fit TRBD1. After removal of 2 bases from V and 6 bases from J, the junction contained 8 bases not matched to a gene. There are 15 residues in the CDR3. CDR1 is SGHRS and CDR2 is YFSETQ in the germline V gene. CDR3 nucleotide sequence: TGCGCCAGCAGCTTAGGCGGACAGGGGATTTCTGAAGCTTTCTTT. Its protein is CASSLGGQGISEAFF.

The genes are TRBV6-6 and TRBJ1-1; 7 nucleotides line up with TRBD1. After removal of 8 bases from V and 1 base from J, the junction contained 4 bases not matched to a gene. The length of the CDR3 is 13 residues. Germline-derived CDR1 and CDR2 are MNHNY and SVGAGI (reference sequence). Here the CDR3 reads CASLRGGNTEAFF. CDR3 nucleotide sequence: TGTGCCAGCCTCAGGGGGGGGAACACTGAAGCTTTCTTT.

This clonotype showed up just a few times. The chain couples TRBV3-1 to TRBJ2-2; 8 nucleotides agree with TRBD2. Germline V gene sequence: CDR1 LGHDT, CDR2 YNNKEL (reference sequence). The V and J ends lost 3 bases and 6 bases, in that order; junction bases with no gene match: 9. The CDR3 has 16 residues. CDR3 protein: CASSHTGTSQAGELFF. In DNA form, the CDR3 reads TGTGCCAGCAGCCATACCGGGACTAGTCAGGCCGGGGAGCTGTTTTTT.

This clonotype was detected many times. This chain links TRBV24-1 with TRBJ2-7, with no clear D. Looked up from germline, CDR1 is KGHDR and CDR2 is SFDVKD. Trimming took 4 bases from V and 3 from J, leaving 3 bases between them. There are 11 residues in the CDR3. This CDR3 is CATSDLYEQYF. CDR3 coding DNA: TGTGCCACCAGTGACCTCTACGAGCAGTACTTC.

The chain has TRBV30 and TRBJ1-6; tentative D call: TRBD1 (6 bases). Germline CDR1 is GTSNPN and CDR2 is SVGIG (reference sequence). The CDR3 has 12 amino acids. V lost 5 bases to trimming and J lost 8 bases, with 10 bases between them. The CDR3 loop is CAWADSYSPLHF. CDR3 DNA sequence: TGTGCCTGGGCGGACAGTTATTCACCCCTCCACTTT.

This clonotype was counted only a few times. This chain connects TRBV12-3 or TRBV12-4 to TRBJ2-7; TRBD1 is a possible D gene (5 bases). Trimming left V 2 bases short and J 0 bases short, with 17 bases between. The CDR3 sequence is 17 residues long. The CDR3 protein is CASSLSRTTLFSYEQYF. As DNA, the CDR3 is TGTGCCAGCAGTTTAAGTCGGACAACCCTATTCTCCTACGAGCAGTACTTC.

This clonotype was picked up a small number of times. The chain links TRBV6-5 to TRBJ1-1; no definite D call. V was cut by 2 bases and J by 0 bases, with 7 bases left in between. Per the germline V gene, CDR1 is MNHEY and CDR2 is SVGAGI. The CDR3 spans 14 residues. The CDR3 reads CASSYNNVNTEAFF. The CDR3 coding sequence is TGTGCCAGCAGTTACAACAATGTGAACACTGAAGCTTTCTTT.

V is TRBV12-3 or TRBV12-4 and J is TRBJ1-1; D is ambiguous. The CDR3 runs 17 residues. V lost 3 bases to trimming and J lost 3 bases, with 20 bases between them. CDR3 nucleotides: TGTGCCAGCAGTTTTGAGGTTTACGTCGCTACCCACACTGAAGCTTTCTTT. It encodes CASSFEVYVATHTEAFF.

This clonotype was recorded a few times. This chain connects TRBV29-1 to TRBJ2-5; 8 bases map to TRBD1. This CDR3 comprises 14 residues. J lost 5 bases, V lost 6 bases, and 11 bases had no gene match. Looked up from germline, CDR1 is SQVTM and CDR2 is ANQGSEA. The CDR3 DNA reads as TGCAGCGTGGAAACCAGGGGGCGCTGGGAGACCCAGTACTTC. Residues: CSVETRGRWETQYF.

This clonotype has only a few counts. V usage is TRBV24-1 and J usage is TRBJ2-3; 7 bases agree with TRBD2. Germline V gene data show CDR1 as KGHDR and CDR2 as SFDVKD. The CDR3 runs to 15 residues. V dropped 4 bases and J dropped 6; count of bases not matched to a gene: 9. CDR3 nucleotide sequence: TGTGCCACCAGTGACCTGAAGCGGGATGATGATACGCAGTATTTT. This codes for CATSDLKRDDDTQYF.

The chain is built from TRBV24-1 and TRBJ1-1, with D possibly TRBD1 on 5 matching bases. Per the germline V gene, CDR1 is KGHDR and CDR2 is SFDVKD. Trimming stripped 7 bases from V and 5 bases from J, with 13 bases between. CDR3 size: 13 residues. The CDR3 sequence is CATRTAGGTEAFF. CDR3 nucleotide sequence: TGTGCCACCAGAACAGCGGGGGGAACTGAAGCTTTCTTT.

This clonotype was counted ten times or more. The chain carries TRBV5-1 and TRBJ2-2; 10 bases align to TRBD2. This CDR3 spans 18 amino acids. Per germline, CDR1 SGHRS and CDR2 YFSETQ. V lost 2 bases and J lost 5; bases outside the gene matches: 12. This CDR3 is CASSFRTSGDAGTGELFF. As DNA, the CDR3 is TGCGCCAGCAGCTTTCGCACTAGCGGGGACGCGGGGACCGGGGAGCTGTTTTTT.

The chain has TRBV10-3 and TRBJ1-1, with D possibly TRBD1 on 5 matching bases. Germline lookup yields CDR1 ENHRY and CDR2 SYGVKD. The CDR3 loop spans 15 amino acids. The V and J ends lost 6 bases and 5 bases respectively, with 19 bases between them. The chain's CDR3 is CAISDPGREGTEAFF. The CDR3 DNA reads TGTGCCATCAGCGACCCCGGACGAGAGGGGACTGAAGCTTTCTTT.